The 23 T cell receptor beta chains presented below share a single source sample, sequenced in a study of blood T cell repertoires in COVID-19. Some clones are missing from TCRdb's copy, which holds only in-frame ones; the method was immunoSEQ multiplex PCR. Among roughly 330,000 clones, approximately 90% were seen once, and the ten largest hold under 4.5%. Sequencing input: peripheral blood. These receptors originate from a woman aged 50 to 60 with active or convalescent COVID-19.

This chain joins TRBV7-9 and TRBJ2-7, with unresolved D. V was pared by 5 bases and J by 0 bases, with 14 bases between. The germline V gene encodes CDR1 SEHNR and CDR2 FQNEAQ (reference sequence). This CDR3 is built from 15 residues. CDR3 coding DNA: TGTGCCAGCAGCCTAGGAACAGTACCCTCCTACGAGCAGTACTTC. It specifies CASSLGTVPSYEQYF.

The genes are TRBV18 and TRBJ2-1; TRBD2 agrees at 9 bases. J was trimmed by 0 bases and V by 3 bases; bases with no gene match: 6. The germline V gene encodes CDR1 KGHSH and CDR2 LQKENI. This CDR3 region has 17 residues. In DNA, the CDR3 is TGTGCCAGCTCACCCAGAGCGGGAGGTAGCTCCTACAATGAGCAGTTCTTC. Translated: CASSPRAGGSSYNEQFF.

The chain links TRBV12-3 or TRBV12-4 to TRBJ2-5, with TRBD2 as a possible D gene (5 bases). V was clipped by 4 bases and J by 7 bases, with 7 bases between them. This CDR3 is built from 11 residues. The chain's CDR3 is CASSSRGTQYF. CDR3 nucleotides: TGTGCCAGCAGTTCTCGGGGGACCCAGTACTTC.

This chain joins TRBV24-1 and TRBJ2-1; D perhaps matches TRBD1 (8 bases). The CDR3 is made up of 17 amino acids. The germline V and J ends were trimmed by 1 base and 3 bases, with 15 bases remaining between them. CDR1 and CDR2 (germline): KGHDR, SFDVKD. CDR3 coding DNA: TGTGCCACCAGTGATTTCGGGGGGACAGGACACTACAATGAGCAGTTCTTC. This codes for CATSDFGGTGHYNEQFF.

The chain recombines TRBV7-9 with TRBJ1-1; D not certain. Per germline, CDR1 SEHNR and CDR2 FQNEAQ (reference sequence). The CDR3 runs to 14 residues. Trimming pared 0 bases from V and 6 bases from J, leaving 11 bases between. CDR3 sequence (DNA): TGTGCCAGCAGCTTAGCGAGGATAGGCGCTGAAGCTTTCTTT. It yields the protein CASSLARIGAEAFF.

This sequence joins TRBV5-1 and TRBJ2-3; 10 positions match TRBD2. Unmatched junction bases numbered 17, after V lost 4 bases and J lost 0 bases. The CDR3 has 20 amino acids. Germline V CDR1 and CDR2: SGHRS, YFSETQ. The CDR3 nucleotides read TGCGCCAGCAGCCCGATAATTCATAGCGGGAGGCCCCCTAGCACAGATACGCAGTATTTT. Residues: CASSPIIHSGRPPSTDTQYF.

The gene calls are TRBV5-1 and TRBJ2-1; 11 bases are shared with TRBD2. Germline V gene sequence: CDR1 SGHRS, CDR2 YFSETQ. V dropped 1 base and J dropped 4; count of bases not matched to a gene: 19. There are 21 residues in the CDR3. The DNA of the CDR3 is TGCGCCAGCAGCTTGACTGGGGGCAGAGCTAGCGGGAGGCAGAAATACAATGAGCAGTTCTTC. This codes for CASSLTGGRASGRQKYNEQFF.

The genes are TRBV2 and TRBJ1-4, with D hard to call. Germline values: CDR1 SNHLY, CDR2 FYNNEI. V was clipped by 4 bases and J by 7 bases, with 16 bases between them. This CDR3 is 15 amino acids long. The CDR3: CASSGRAPQVEKLFF. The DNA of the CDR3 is TGTGCCAGCAGTGGGAGGGCTCCTCAGGTTGAAAAACTGTTTTTT.

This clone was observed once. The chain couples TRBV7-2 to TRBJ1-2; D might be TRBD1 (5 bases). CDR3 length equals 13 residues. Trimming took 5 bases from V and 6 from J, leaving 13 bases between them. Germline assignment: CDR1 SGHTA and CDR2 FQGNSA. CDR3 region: CASSRGVRDGYTF. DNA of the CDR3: TGTGCCAGCAGCCGGGGGGTGCGGGATGGCTACACCTTC.

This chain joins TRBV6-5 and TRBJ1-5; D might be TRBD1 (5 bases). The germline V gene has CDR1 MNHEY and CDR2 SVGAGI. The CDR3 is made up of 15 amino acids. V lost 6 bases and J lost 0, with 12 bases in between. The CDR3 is CASRVVRDSNQPQHF. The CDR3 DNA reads TGTGCCAGCAGGGTCGTCAGGGATAGCAATCAGCCCCAGCATTTT.

The CDR3 DNA reads as TGTGCCATCAGTGATCTCCCTAGCGGGGTGCACCGGGAGCTGTTTTTT. Translation gives CAISDLPSGVHRELFF. The gene calls are TRBV10-3 and TRBJ2-2; 9 bases are a match to TRBD2. The germline V gene encodes CDR1 ENHRY and CDR2 SYGVKD. Losses at the gene ends were 3 bases for V and 9 bases for J; bases not matched to a gene: 11. The CDR3 has 16 residues.

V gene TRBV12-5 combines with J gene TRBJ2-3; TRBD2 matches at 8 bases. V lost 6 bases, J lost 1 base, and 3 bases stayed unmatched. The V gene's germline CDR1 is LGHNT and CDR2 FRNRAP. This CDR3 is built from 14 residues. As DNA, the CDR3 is TGTGCTAGTGGGTTTAGCGGGGGCACAGATACGCAGTATTTT. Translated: CASGFSGGTDTQYF.

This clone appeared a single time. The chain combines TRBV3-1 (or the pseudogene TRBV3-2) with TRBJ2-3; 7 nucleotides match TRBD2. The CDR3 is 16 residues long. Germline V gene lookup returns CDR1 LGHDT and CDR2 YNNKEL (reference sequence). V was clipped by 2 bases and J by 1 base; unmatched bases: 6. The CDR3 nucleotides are TGTGCCAGCAGCCAACCCGGGGGAGGGCGCACAGATACGCAGTATTTT. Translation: CASSQPGGGRTDTQYF.

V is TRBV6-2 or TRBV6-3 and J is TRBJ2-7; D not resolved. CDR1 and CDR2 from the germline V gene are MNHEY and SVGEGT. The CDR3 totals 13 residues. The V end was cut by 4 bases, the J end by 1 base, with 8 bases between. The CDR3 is CASSLTRSYEQYF. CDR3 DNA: TGTGCCAGCAGTTTGACTCGGTCCTACGAGCAGTACTTC.

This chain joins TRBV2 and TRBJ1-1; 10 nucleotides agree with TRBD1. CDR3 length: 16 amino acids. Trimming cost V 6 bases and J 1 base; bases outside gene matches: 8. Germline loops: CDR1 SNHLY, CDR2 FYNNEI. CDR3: CASSRGRQGANTEAFF. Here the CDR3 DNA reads TGTGCCAGCAGCAGGGGGAGACAGGGGGCGAACACTGAAGCTTTCTTT.

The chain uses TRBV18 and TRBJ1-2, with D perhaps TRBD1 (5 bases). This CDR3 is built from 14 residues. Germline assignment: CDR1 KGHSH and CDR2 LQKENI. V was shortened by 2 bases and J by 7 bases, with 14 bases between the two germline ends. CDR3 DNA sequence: TGTGCCAGCTCACCAAGCAGGGAATATAGTGGCTACACCTTC. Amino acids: CASSPSREYSGYTF.

DNA for the CDR3: TGTGCCAGCTCACCACCGACAGGCTATGGCTACACCTTC. The encoded protein is CASSPPTGYGYTF. The V and J genes are TRBV18 and TRBJ1-2; possible D gene TRBD1, 6 bases. This CDR3 is 13 amino acids long. V gave up 0 bases and J gave up 4 bases, with 6 bases separating them. The germline CDR1 and CDR2 sequences are KGHSH and LQKENI.

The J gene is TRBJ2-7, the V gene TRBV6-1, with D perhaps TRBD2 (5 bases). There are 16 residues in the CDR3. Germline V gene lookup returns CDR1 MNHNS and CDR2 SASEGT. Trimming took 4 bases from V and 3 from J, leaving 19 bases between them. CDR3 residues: CASSVGSNGLIYEQYF. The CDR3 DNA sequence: TGTGCCAGCAGTGTCGGCAGCAATGGACTCATCTACGAGCAGTACTTC.

The chain's CDR3 is CASSPTGIHNYGYTF. Written as DNA, the CDR3 is TGCGCCAGCAGCCCGACAGGGATTCATAACTATGGCTACACCTTC. The chain is built from TRBV5-1 and TRBJ1-2; TRBD1 aligns across 7 bases. Losses at the gene ends were 4 bases for V and 1 base for J; bases not matched to a gene: 7. Germline CDR1 SGHRS, CDR2 YFSETQ. The CDR3 runs 15 residues.

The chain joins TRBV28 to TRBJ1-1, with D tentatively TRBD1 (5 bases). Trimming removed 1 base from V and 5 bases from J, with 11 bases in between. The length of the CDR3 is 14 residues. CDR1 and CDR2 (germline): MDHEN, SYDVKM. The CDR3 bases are TGTGCCAGCAGTTTATTCGACAGCTTTACTGAAGCTTTCTTT. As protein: CASSLFDSFTEAFF.

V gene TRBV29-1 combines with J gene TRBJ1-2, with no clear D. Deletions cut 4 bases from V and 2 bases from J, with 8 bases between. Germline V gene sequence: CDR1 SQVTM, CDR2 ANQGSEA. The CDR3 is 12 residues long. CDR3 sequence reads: CSVGVENYGYTF. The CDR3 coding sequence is TGCAGCGTTGGAGTTGAAAACTATGGCTACACCTTC.

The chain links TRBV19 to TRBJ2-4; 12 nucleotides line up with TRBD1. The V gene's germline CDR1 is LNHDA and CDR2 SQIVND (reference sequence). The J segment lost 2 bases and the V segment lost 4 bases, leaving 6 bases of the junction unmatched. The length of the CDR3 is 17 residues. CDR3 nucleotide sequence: TGTGCCAGTAGTACTTTCCGGGACAGGGGGCCCAAAAACATTCAGTACTTC. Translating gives CASSTFRDRGPKNIQYF. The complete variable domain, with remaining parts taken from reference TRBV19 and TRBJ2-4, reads DGGITQSPKYLFRKEGQNVTLSCEQNLNHDAMYWYRQDPGQGLRLIYYSQIVNDFQKGDIAEGYSVSREKKESFPLTVTSAQKNPTAFYLCASSTFRDRGPKNIQYFGAGTRLSVL.

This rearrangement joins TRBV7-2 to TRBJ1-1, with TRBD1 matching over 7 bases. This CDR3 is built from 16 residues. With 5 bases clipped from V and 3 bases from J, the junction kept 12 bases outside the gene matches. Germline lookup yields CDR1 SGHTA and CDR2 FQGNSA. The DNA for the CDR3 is TGTGCCAGCAGCCTCCCGACAGGGAGGTGGGACACTGAAGCTTTCTTT. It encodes CASSLPTGRWDTEAFF.